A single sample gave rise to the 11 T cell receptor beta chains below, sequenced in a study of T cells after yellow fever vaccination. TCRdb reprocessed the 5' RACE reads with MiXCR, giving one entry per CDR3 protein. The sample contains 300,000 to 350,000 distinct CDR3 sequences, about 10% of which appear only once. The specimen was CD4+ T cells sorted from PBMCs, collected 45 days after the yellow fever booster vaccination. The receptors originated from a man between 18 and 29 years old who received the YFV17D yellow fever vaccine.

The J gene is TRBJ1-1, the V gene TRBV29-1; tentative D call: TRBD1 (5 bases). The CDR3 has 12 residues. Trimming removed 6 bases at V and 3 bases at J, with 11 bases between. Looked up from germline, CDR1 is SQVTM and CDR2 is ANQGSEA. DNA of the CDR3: TGCAGCGTACACGGACACGACACTGAAGCTTTCTTT. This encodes CSVHGHDTEAFF. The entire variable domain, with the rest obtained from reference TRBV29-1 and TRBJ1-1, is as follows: SAVISQKPSRDICQRGTSLTIQCQVDSQVTMMFWYRQQPGQSLTLIATANQGSEATYESGFVIDKFPISRPNLTFSTLTVSNMSPEDSSIYLCSVHGHDTEAFFGQGTRLTVV.

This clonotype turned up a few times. CDR3 coding DNA: TGTGCCAGCAGCCCCCAGGACAGGGCTAATGAAAAACTGTTTTTT. Protein sequence: CASSPQDRANEKLFF. The chain recombines TRBV7-2 with TRBJ1-4; 8 bases are a match to TRBD1. V lost 5 bases and J lost 3; bases outside the gene matches: 5. Germline V gene data show CDR1 as SGHTA and CDR2 as FQGNSA. This CDR3 has 15 amino acids.

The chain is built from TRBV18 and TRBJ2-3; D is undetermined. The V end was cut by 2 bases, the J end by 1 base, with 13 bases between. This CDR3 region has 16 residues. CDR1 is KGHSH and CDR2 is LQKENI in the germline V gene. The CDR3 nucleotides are TGTGCCAGCTCACCAAAGGAGAATTTCGGCACAGATACGCAGTATTTT. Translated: CASSPKENFGTDTQYF.

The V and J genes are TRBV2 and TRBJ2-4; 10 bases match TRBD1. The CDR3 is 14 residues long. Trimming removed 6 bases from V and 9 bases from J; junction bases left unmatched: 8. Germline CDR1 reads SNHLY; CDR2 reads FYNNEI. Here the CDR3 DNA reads TGTGCCAGCAGAGTTGGGACAGGGGTGGGCATTCAGTACTTC. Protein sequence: CASRVGTGVGIQYF.

The CDR3: CASRSTGANTEAFF. DNA of the CDR3: TGTGCCAGCCGATCGACAGGGGCGAACACTGAAGCTTTCTTT. The gene calls are TRBV7-9 and TRBJ1-1; 8 positions match TRBD1. The CDR3 spans 14 residues. The V gene end was trimmed by 8 bases and the J gene end by 1 base; junction bases not matched to a gene: 6. The germline V gene encodes CDR1 SEHNR and CDR2 FQNEAQ (reference sequence).

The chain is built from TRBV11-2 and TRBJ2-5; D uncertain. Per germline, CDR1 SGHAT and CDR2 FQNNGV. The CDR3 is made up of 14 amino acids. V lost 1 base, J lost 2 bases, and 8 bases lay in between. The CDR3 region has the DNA TGTGCCAGCAGCTTAGGGCTTACACAAGAGACCCAGTACTTC. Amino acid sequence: CASSLGLTQETQYF.

The CDR3 here is CASSQERGGGETQYF. CDR3 sequence (DNA): TGTGCCAGCAGCCAAGAACGGGGGGGCGGAGAGACCCAGTACTTC. The chain uses TRBV3-1 and TRBJ2-5; TRBD2 agrees at 8 bases. CDR1 is LGHDT and CDR2 is YNNKEL in the germline V gene (reference sequence). J lost 4 bases, V lost 0 bases, and 4 bases had no gene match. This CDR3 comprises 15 residues.

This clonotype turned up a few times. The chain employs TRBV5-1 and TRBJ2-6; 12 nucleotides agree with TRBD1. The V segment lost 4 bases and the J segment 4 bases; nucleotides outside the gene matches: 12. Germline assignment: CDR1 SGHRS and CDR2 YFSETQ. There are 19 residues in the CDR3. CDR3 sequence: CASSPYPGQGASGANVLTF. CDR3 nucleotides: TGCGCCAGCAGCCCTTACCCGGGACAGGGGGCGAGCGGGGCCAACGTCCTGACTTTC.

CDR3 coding DNA: TGTGCCACCAGGGGACAGGGGTTTAGGTCTGAAGCTTTCTTT. Amino acids: CATRGQGFRSEAFF. This chain links TRBV15 with TRBJ1-1; 10 bases are a match to TRBD1. The CDR3 is made up of 14 amino acids. CDR1 and CDR2 from the germline V gene are LNHNV and YYDKDF (reference sequence). V shed 6 bases and J 6 bases; nucleotides not matched to a gene: 7.

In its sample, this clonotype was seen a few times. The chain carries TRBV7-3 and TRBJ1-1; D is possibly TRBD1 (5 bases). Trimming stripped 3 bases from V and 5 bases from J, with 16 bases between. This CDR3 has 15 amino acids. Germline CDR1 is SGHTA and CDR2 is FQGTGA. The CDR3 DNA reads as TGTGCCAGCAGCTTGGGGGAGATATCGATGACTGAAGCTTTCTTT. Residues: CASSLGEISMTEAFF.

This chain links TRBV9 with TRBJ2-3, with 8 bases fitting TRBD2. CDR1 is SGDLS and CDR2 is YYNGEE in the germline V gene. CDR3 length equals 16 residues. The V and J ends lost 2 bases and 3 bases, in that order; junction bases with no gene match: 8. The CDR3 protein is CASSVIGRGGTDTQYF. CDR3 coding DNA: TGTGCCAGCAGCGTTATCGGACGGGGGGGTACAGATACGCAGTATTTT.